This TCR beta chain originates from a study of T cell changes during pregnancy in multiple sclerosis. Generated by immunoSEQ multiplex PCR, the TCRdb table keeps only in-frame clones and is missing some. The data hold about 19,000 clones, with approximately 89% observed a single time. The V gene end was trimmed by 7 bases and the J gene end by 9 bases; junction bases not matched to a gene: 3. Germline CDR1 and CDR2: MNHNS and SASEGT. The CDR3 contains 11 residues. The TCR sequence derives from a female donor in good health, enrolled as a control in a pregnancy study. V is TRBV6-1 and J is TRBJ2-1; 7 bases line up with TRBD1. The source was CD8+ T cells from peripheral blood mononuclear cells, collected after pregnancy. CDR3 sequence (DNA): TGTGCCAGCAATACAGGGGTTGAGCAGTTCTTC. It encodes CASNTGVEQFF.